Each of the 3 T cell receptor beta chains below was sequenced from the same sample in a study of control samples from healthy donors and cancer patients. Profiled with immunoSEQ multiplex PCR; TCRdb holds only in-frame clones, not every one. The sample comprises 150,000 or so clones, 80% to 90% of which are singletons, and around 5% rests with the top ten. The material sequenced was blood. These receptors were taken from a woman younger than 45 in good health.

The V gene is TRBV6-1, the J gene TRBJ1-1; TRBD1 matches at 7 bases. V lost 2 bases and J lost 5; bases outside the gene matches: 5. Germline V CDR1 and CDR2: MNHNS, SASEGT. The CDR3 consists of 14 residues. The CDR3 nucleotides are TGTGCCAGCAGTGAAAAGGCAGGGGGAACTGAAGCTTTCTTT. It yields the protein CASSEKAGGTEAFF.

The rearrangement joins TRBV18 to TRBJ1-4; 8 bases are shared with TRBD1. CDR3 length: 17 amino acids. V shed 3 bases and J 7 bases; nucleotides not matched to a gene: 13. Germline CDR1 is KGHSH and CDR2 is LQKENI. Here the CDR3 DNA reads TGTGCCAGCTCACCCGGACAGGGATTAGTAGAAGGTGAAAAACTGTTTTTT. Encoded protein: CASSPGQGLVEGEKLFF.

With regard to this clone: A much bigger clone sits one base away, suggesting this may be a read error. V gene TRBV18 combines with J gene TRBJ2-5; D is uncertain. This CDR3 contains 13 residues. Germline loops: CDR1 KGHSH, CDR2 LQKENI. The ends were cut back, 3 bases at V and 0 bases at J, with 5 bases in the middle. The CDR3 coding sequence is TGTGCCAGCTCACCGGGCGACCAAGAGACCCAGTACTTC. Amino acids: CASSPGDQETQYF. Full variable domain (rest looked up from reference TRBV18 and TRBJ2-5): NAGVMQNPRHLVRRRGQEARLRCSPMKGHSHVYWYRQLPEEGLKFMVYLQKENIIDESGMPKERFSAEFPKEGPSILRIQQVVRGDSAAYFCASSPGDQETQYFGPGTRLLVL.